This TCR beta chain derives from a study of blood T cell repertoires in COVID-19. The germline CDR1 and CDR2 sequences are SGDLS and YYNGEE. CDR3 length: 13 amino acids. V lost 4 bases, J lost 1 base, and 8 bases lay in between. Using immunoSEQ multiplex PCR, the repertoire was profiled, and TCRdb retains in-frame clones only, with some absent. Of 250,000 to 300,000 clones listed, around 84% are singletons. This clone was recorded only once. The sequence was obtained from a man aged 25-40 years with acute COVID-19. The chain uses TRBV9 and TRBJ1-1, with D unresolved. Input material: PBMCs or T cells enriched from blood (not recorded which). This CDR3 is CASSPGTNTEAFF. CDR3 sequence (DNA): TGTGCCAGCAGCCCTGGCACGAACACTGAAGCTTTCTTT. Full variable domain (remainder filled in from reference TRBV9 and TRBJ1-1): DSGVTQTPKHLITATGQRVTLRCSPRSGDLSVYWYQQSLDQGLQFLIQYYNGEERAKGNILERFSAQQFPDLHSELNLSSLELGDSALYFCASSPGTNTEAFFGQGTRLTVV.